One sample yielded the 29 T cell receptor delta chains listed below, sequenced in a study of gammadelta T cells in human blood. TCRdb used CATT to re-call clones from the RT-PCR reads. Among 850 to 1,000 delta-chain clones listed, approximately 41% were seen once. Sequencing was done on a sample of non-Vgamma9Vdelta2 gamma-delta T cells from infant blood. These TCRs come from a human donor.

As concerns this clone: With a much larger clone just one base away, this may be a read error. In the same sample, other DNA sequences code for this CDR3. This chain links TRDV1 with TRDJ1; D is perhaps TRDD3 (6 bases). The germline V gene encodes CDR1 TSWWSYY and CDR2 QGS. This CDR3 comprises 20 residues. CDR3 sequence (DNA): TGTGCTCTTGGGGAAGGGGCAAAACGTTTGGGGGCCTCGTACACAGATAAACTCATCTTT. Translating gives CALGEGAKRLGASYTDKLIF.

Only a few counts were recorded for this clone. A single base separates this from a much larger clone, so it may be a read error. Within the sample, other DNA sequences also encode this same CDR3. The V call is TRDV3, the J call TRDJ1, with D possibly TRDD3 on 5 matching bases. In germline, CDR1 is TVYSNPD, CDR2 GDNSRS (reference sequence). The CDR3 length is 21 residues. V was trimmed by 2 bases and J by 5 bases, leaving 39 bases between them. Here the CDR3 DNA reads TGTGCCTTTGCAACAAGTTACTACGACGGGGGGCAGTTTGTACGGGCTGATAAACTCATCTTT. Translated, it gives CAFATSYYDGGQFVRADKLIF.

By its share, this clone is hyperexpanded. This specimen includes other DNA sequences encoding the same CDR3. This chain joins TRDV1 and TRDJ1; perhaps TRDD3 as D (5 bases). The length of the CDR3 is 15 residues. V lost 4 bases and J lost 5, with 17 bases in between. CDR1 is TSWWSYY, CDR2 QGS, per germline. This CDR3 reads CALGGLGPPKDKLIF. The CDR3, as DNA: TGTGCTCTTGGGGGCCTGGGCCCGCCTAAGGATAAACTCATCTTT.

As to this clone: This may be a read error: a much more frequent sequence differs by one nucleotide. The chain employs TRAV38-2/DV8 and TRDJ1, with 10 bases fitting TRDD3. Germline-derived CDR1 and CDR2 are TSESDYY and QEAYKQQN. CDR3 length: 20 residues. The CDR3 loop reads CAFRSPSRGDTVLYTDKLIF. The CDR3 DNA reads TGTGCTTTTAGGAGTCCTTCCCGGGGGGATACGGTTTTGTACACCGATAAACTCATCTTT.

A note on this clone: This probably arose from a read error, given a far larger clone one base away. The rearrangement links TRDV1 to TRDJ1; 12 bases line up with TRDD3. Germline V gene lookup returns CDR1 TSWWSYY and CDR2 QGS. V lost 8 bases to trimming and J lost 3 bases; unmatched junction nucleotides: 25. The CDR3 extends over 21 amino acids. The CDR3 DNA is TGTGCTCTTAGGGCCGATCCCTTCCTATGCCCTCTGGGGGATACGTCCGATAAACTCATCTTT. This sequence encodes CALRADPFLCPLGDTSDKLIF.

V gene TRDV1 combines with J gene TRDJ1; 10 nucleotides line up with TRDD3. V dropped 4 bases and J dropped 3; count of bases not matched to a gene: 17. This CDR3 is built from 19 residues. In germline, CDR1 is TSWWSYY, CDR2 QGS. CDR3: CALGGPWGGIRRGSDKLIF. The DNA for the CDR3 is TGTGCTCTTGGGGGACCCTGGGGGGGGATACGCCGGGGGTCCGATAAACTCATCTTT.

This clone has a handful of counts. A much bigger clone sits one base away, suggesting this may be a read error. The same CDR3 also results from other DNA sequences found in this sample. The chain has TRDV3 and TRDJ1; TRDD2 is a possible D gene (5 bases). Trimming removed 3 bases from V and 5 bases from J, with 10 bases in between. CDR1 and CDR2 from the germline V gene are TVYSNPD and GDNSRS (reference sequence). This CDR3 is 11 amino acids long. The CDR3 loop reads CAFPTADKLIF. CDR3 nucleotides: TGTGCCTTCCCTACAGCTGATAAACTCATCTTT.

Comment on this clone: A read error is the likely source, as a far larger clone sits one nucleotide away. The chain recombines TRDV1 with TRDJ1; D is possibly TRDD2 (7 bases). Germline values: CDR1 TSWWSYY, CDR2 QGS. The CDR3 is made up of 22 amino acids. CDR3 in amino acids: CALGEYLPLGSYGTGYTDKPIF. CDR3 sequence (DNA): TGTGCTCTTGGGGAATATCTTCCCCTTGGTTCCTACGGTACTGGGTACACCGATAAACCCATCTTT.

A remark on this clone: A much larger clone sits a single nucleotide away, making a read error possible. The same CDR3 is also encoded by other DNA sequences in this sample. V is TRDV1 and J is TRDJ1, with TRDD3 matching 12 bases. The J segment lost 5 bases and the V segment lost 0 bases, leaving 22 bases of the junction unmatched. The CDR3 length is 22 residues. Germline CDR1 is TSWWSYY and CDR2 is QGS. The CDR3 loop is CALGELKLSSGGYAWGTDKLIF. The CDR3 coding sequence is TGTGCTCTTGGGGAACTTAAGCTTTCTTCTGGGGGATACGCTTGGGGCACTGATAAACTCATCTTT.

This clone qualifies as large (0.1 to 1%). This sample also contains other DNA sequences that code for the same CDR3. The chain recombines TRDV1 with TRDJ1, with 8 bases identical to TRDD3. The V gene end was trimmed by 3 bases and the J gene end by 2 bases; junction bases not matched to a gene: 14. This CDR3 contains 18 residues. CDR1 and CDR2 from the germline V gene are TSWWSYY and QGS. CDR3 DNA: TGTGCTCTTGGGGAGACCTATTCGGGATACGCATTTACCGATAAACTCATCTTT. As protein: CALGETYSGYAFTDKLIF.

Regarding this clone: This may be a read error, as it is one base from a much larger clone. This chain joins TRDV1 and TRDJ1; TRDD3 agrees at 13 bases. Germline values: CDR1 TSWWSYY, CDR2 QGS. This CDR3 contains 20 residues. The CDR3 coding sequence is TGTGCTCTTGGGAAACTCACATCCTACTACTGGGGGATACGGACCGATAAACTCATCTTT. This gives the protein CALGKLTSYYWGIRTDKLIF.

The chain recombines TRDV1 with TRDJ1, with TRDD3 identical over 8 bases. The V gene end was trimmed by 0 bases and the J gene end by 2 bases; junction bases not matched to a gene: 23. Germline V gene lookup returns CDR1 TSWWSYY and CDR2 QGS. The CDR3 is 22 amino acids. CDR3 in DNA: TGTGCTCTTGGGGAACTTAGGCCCGCCTTCAACCGTGGGGGATCCAGGACCGATAAACTCATCTTT. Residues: CALGELRPAFNRGGSRTDKLIF.

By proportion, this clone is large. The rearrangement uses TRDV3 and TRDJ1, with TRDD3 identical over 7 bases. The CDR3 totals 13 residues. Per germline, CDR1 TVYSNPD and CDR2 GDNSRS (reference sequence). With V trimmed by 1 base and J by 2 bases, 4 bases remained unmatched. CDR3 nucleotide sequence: TGTGCCTTTAAGGGGATAAAAACCGATAAACTCATCTTT. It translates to CAFKGIKTDKLIF.

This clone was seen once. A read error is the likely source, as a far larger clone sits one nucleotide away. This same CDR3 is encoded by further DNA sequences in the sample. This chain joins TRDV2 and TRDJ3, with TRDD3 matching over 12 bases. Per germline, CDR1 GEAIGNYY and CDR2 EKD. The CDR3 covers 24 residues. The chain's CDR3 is CACDTPWYWGIPDRDSWDTRQMFF. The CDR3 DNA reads TGTGCCTGTGACACCCCCTGGTACTGGGGGATACCGGACCGCGACTCCTGGGACACACGACAGATGTTTTTC.

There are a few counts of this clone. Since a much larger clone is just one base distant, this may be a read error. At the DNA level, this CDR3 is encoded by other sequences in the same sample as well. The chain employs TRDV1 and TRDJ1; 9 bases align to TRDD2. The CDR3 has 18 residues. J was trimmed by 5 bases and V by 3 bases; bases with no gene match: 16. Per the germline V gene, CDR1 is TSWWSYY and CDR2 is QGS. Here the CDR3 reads CALGDTAFLRPMADKLIF. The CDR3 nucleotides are TGTGCTCTTGGGGATACGGCCTTCCTACGTCCTATGGCTGATAAACTCATCTTT.

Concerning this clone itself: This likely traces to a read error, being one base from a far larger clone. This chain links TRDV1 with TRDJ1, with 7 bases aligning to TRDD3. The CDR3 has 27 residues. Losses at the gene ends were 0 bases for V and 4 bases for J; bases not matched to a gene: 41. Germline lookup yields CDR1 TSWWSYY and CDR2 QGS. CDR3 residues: CALGELGFLVDPLFLGGPHLYIDKLIF. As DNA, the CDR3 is TGTGCTCTTGGGGAACTCGGTTTTTTGGTTGACCCTCTCTTTCTTGGGGGACCTCATCTGTACATCGATAAACTCATCTTT.

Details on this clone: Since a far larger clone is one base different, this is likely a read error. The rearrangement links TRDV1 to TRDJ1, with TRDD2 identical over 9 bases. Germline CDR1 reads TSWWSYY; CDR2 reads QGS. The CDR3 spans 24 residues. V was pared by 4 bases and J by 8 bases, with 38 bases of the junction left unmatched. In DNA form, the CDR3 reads TGTGCTCTTGGGGTCCCCCCGGGCCCCTTCCTACGTGGGGTACTGGGGAATACGGGGGGAAAACTCATCTTT. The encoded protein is CALGVPPGPFLRGVLGNTGGKLIF.

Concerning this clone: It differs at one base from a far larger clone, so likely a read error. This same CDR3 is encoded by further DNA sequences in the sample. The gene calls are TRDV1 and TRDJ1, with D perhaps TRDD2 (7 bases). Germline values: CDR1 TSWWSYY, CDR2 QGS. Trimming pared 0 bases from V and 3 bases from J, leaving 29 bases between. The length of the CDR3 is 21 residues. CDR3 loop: CALGELSAFLPYWAFADKLIF. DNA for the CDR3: TGTGCTCTTGGGGAACTATCAGCATTCCTACCGTACTGGGCCTTTGCCGATAAACTCATCTTT.

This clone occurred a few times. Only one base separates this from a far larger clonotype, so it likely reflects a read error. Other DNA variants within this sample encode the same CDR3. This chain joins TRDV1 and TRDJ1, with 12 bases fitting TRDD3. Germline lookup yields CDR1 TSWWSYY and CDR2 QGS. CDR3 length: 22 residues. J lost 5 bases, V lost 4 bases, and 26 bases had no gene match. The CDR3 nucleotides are TGTGCTCTTGGGGGGTGGCGTGGCTGGGGGATACGCCGGGGGTCTTATCCTGATAAACTCATCTTT. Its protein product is CALGGWRGWGIRRGSYPDKLIF.

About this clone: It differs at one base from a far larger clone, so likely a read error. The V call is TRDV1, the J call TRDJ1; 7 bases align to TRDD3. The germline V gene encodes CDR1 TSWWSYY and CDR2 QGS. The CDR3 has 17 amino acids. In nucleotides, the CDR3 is TGTGCTCTTGGGGAACTAGCAGGGGATAGAAGGACCGATAACCTCATCTTT. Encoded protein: CALGELAGDRRTDNLIF.

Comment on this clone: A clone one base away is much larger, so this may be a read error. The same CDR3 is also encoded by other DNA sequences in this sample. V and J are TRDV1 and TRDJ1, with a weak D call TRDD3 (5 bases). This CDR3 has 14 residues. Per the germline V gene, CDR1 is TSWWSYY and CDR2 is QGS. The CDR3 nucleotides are TGTGCTCTTGGGGAAGGGGGGTACACTGATAAACTCATCTTT. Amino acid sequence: CALGEGGYTDKLIF.

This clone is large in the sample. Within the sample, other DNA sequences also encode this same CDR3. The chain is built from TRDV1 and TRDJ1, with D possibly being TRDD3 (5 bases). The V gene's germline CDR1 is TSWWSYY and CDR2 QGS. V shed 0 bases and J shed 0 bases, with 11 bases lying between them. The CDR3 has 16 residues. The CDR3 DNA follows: TGTGCTCTTGGGGAACTGGCGGGATTCCACACCGATAAACTCATCTTT. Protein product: CALGELAGFHTDKLIF.

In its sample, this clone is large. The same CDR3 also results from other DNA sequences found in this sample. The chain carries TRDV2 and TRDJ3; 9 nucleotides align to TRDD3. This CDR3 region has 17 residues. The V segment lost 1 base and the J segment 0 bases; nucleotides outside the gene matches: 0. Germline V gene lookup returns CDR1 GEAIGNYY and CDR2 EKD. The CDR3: CACDTGGYSWDTRQMFF. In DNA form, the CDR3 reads TGTGCCTGTGACACTGGGGGATACTCCTGGGACACCCGACAGATGTTTTTC.

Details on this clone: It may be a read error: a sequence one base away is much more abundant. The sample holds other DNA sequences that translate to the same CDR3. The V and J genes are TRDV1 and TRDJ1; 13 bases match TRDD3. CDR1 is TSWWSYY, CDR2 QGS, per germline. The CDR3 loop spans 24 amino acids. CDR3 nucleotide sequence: TGTGCTCTTGGGGGCCAAGGGGGGCCCCGGAGAACTGGGGGATACGGCGGGTACACAGATAAACTCATCTTT. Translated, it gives CALGGQGGPRRTGGYGGYTDKLIF.

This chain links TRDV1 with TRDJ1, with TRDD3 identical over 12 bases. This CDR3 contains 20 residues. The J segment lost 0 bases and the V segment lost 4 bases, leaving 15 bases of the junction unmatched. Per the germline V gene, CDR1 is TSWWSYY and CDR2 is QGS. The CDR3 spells CALGAHNGTGGYRYTDKLIF. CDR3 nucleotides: TGTGCTCTTGGGGCCCATAACGGTACTGGGGGATACCGGTACACCGATAAACTCATCTTT.

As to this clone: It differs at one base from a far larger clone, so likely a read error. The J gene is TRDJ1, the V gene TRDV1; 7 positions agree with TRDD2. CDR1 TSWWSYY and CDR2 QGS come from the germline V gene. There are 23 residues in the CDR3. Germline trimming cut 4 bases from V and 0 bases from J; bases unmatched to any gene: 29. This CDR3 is CALGGLLSYGWSKTLPYTDKLIF. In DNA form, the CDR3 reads TGTGCTCTTGGGGGACTACTTTCCTACGGGTGGTCCAAAACCCTACCGTACACCGATAAACTCATCTTT.

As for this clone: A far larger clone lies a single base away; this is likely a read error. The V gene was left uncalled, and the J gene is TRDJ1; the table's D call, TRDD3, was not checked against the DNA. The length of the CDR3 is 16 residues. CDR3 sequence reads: CAFPATTGGDTDKLIF. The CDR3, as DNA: TGTGCCTTTCCCGCAACGACTGGGGGGGACACCGATAAACTCATCTTT.

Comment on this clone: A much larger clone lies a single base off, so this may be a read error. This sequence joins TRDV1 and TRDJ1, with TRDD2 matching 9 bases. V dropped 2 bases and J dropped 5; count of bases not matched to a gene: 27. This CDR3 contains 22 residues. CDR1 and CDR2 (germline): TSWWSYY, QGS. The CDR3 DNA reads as TGTGCTCTTGGGGAAGGGGGGGCCTTCCTACGTATCGTAGGTTTGGGCCAAGATAAACTCATCTTT. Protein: CALGEGGAFLRIVGLGQDKLIF.

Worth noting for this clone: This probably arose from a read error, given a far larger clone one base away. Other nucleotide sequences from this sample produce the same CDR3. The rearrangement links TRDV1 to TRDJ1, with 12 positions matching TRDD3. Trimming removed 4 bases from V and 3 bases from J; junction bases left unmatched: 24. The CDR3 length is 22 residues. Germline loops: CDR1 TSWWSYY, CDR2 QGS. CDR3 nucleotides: TGTGCTCTTGGGGGGTGGCGTGGCTGGGGGATACGCCGGGGGTCTTACCCCGATAAACTCATCTTT. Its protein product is CALGGWRGWGIRRGSYPDKLIF.